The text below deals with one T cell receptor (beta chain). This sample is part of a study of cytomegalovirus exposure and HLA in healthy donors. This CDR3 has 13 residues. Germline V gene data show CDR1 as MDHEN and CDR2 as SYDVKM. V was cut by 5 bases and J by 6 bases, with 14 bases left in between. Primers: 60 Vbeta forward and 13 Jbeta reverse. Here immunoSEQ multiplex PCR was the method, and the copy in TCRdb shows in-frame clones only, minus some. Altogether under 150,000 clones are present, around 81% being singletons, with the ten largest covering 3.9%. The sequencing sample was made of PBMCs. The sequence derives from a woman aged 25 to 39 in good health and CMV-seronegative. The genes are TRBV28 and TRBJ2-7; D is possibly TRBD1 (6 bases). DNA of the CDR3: TGTGCCAGCAGTCCCGGACAGCTAGGCGAGCAGTACTTC. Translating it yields CASSPGQLGEQYF.